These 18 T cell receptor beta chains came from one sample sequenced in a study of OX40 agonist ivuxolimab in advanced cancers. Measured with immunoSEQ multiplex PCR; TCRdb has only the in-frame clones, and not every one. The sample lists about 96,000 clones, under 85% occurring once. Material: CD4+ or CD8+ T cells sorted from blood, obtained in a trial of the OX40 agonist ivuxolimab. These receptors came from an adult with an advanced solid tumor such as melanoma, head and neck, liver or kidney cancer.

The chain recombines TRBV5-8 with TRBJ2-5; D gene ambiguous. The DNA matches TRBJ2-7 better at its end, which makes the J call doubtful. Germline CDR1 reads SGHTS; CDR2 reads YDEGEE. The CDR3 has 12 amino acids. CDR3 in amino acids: CASSPQGYEQYF. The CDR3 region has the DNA TGTGCCAGCAGCCCGCAAGGCTACGAGCAGTACTTC.

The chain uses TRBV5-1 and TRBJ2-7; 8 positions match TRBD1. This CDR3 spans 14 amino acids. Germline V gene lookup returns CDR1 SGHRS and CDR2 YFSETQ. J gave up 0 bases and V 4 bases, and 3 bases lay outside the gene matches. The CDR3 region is CASSVQGASYEQYF. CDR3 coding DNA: TGCGCCAGCAGCGTCCAGGGGGCCTCCTACGAGCAGTACTTC.

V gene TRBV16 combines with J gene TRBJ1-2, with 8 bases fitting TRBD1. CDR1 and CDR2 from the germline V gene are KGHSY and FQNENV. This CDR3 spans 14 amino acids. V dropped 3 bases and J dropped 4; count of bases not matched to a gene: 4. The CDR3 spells CASSQLQGGYGYTF. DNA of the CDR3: TGTGCCAGCAGCCAGTTACAGGGGGGCTATGGCTACACCTTC.

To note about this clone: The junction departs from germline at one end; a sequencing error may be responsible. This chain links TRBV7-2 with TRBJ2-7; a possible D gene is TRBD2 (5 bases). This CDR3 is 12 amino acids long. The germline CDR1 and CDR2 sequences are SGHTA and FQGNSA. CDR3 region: CASSTRTPSQHF. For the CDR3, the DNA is TGTGCCAGCAGCACAAGGACTCCCTCTCAACACTTC.

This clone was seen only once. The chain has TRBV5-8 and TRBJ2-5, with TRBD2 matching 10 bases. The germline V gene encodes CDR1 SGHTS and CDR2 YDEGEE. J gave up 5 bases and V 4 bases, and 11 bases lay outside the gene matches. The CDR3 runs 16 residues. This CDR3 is CASSHSGRASGETQYF. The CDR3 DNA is TGTGCCAGCAGCCACAGCGGGAGGGCCTCTGGGGAGACCCAGTACTTC.

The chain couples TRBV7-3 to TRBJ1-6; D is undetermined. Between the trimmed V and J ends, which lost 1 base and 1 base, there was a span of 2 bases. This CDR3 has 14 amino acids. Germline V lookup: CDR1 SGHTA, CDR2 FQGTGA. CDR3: CASSLRSYNSPLHF. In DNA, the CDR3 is TGTGCCAGCAGCTTAAGGTCCTATAATTCACCCCTCCACTTT.

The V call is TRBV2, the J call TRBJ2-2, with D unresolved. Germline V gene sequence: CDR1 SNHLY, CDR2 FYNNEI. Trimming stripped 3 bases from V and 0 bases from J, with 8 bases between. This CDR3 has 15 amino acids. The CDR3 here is CASSELEPNTGELFF. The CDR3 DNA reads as TGTGCCAGCAGTGAGCTAGAGCCGAACACCGGGGAGCTGTTTTTT. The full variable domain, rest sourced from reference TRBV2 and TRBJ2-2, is EPEVTQTPSHQVTQMGQEVILRCVPISNHLYFYWYRQILGQKVEFLVSFYNNEISEKSEIFDDQFSVERPDGSNFTLKIRSTKLEDSAMYFCASSELEPNTGELFFGEGSRLTVL.

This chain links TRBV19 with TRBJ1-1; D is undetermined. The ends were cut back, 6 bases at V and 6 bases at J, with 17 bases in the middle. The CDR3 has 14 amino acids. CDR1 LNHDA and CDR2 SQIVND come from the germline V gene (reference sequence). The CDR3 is CASSNWDPPPEAFF. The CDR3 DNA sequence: TGTGCCAGTAGCAATTGGGATCCTCCGCCTGAAGCTTTCTTT. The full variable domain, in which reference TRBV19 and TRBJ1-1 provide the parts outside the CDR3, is DGGITQSPKYLFRKEGQNVTLSCEQNLNHDAMYWYRQDPGQGLRLIYYSQIVNDFQKGDIAEGYSVSREKKESFPLTVTSAQKNPTAFYLCASSNWDPPPEAFFGQGTRLTVV.

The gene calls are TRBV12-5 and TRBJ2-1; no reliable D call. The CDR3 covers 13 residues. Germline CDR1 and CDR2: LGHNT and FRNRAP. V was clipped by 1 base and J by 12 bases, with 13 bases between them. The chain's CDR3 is CASGLGSREGQFF. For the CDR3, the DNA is TGTGCTAGTGGTTTGGGTAGTAGGGAAGGGCAGTTCTTC.

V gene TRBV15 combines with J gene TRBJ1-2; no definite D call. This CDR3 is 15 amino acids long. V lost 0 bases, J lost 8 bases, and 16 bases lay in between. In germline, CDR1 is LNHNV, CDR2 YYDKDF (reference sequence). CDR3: CATSRDDTDHGGYTF. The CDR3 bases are TGTGCCACCAGCAGAGATGACACTGACCATGGCGGCTACACCTTC.

CDR3 DNA sequence: TGTGCCAGCAGCGAGACCCCTAGCGGGAGCGCAGATACGCAGTATTTT. Its translation: CASSETPSGSADTQYF. The genes are TRBV9 and TRBJ2-3; 10 bases are a match to TRBD2. Germline V lookup: CDR1 SGDLS, CDR2 YYNGEE. This CDR3 comprises 16 residues. The V segment lost 3 bases and the J segment 4 bases; nucleotides outside the gene matches: 8.

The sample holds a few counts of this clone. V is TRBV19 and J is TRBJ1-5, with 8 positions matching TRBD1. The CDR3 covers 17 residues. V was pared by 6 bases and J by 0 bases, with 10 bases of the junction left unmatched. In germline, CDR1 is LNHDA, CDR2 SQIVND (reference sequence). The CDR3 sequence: CASSPGQGGLSNQPQHF. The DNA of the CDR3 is TGTGCCAGTAGCCCAGGACAGGGCGGTCTTAGCAATCAGCCCCAGCATTTT.

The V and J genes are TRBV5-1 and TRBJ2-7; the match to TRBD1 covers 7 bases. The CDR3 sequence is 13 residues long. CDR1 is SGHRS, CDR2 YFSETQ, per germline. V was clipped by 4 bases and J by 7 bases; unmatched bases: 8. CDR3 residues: CASSEEGAGEQYF. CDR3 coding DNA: TGCGCCAGCAGCGAAGAGGGGGCAGGGGAGCAGTACTTC. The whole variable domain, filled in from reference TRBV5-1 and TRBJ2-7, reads KAGVTQTPRYLIKTRGQQVTLSCSPISGHRSVSWYQQTPGQGLQFLFEYFSETQRNKGNFPGRFSGRQFSNSRSEMNVSTLELGDSALYLCASSEEGAGEQYFGPGTRLTVT.

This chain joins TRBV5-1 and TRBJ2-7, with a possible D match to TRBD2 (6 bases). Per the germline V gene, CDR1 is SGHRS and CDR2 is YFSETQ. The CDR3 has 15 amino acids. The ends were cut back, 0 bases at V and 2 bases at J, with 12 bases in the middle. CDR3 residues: CASSLDTGTPYEQYF. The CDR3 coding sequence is TGCGCCAGCAGCTTGGATACCGGGACTCCCTACGAGCAGTACTTC.

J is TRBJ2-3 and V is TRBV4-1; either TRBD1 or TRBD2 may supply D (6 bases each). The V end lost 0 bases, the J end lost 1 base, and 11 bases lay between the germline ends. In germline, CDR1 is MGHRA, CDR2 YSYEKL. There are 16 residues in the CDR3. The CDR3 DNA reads TGCGCCAGCAGCCAAGAAGCTCGGGGGCGCACAGATACGCAGTATTTT. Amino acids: CASSQEARGRTDTQYF.

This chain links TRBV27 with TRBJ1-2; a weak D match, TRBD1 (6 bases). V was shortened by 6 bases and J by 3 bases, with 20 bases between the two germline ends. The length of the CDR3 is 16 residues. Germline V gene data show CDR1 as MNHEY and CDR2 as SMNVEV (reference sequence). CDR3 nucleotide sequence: TGTGCCAGCAGGCACGGAGAATGGGGGGCGGACTATGGCTACACCTTC. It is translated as CASRHGEWGADYGYTF.

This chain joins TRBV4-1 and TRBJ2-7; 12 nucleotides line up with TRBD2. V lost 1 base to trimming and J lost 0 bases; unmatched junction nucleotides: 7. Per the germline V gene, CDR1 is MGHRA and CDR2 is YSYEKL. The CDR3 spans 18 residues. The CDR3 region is CASSQGLRTSGTSYEQYF. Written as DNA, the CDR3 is TGCGCCAGCAGCCAAGGATTACGGACTAGCGGGACCTCCTACGAGCAGTACTTC.

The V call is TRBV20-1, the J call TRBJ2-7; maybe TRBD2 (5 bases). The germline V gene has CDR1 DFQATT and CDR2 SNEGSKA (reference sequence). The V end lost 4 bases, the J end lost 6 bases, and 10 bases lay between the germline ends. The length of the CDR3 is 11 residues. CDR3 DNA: TGCAGTGCTACCCGGGCGGGCGAGCAGTACTTC. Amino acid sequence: CSATRAGEQYF.